The 20 T cell receptor beta chains below were found in one sample sequenced in a study of radiotherapy plus CTLA-4 blockade in lung cancer. Here immunoSEQ multiplex PCR was the method, and the copy in TCRdb shows in-frame clones only, minus some. The sample shows 60,000 to 70,000 clones, around 80% of them seen only once. The sample consisted of peripheral blood, taken from a patient treated with radiotherapy plus ipilimumab. The origin of the receptors is a human donor with non-small cell lung cancer who had a complete response to radiotherapy plus ipilimumab.

This chain uses TRBV7-2 with TRBJ2-1, with D hard to call. The CDR3 is 13 residues long. The germline V gene encodes CDR1 SGHTA and CDR2 FQGNSA. The germline V and J ends were trimmed by 5 bases and 0 bases, with 5 bases remaining between them. The CDR3 DNA is TGTGCCAGCAGCCCGAGCTCCTACAATGAGCAGTTCTTC. Translated: CASSPSSYNEQFF.

This clone has a handful of counts. The chain has TRBV5-1 and TRBJ1-4, with 7 bases matching TRBD1. V trimming: 4 bases; J trimming: 14 bases; junction bases outside the gene matches: 11. The CDR3 is 13 amino acids. Germline lookup yields CDR1 SGHRS and CDR2 YFSETQ. CDR3 bases: TGCGCCAGCAGCCTCTCCCCGACAGGGAGGCTGTTTTTT. Translation: CASSLSPTGRLFF.

The sample holds one count of this clone. The chain recombines TRBV5-1 with TRBJ2-2; 7 bases are a match to TRBD2. CDR1 is SGHRS, CDR2 YFSETQ, per germline. CDR3 size: 16 residues. The junction had 5 bases not matched to a gene; V was cut back by 1 base and J by 2 bases. The CDR3 region has the DNA TGCGCCAGCAGCTTGTATCTAGCGGCAAACACCGGGGAGCTGTTTTTT. Its protein product is CASSLYLAANTGELFF.

Only a few counts were recorded for this clone. The rearrangement joins TRBV28 to TRBJ1-2; D remains ambiguous. Deletions cut 1 base from V and 1 base from J, with 10 bases between. The CDR3 loop spans 15 amino acids. Looked up from germline, CDR1 is MDHEN and CDR2 is SYDVKM. Here the CDR3 DNA reads TGTGCCAGCAGTTTATTTGGACGCGTTAACTATGGCTACACCTTC. As protein: CASSLFGRVNYGYTF.

The sample holds one count of this clone. The chain uses TRBV5-1 and TRBJ1-6, with 7 bases that match TRBD1. The germline CDR1 and CDR2 sequences are SGHRS and YFSETQ. The CDR3 length is 15 residues. Losses at the gene ends were 0 bases for V and 3 bases for J; bases not matched to a gene: 0. The CDR3 region is CASSLGDSYNSPLHF. CDR3 coding DNA: TGCGCCAGCAGCTTGGGGGACAGCTATAATTCACCCCTCCACTTT. The full variable domain, rest sourced from reference TRBV5-1 and TRBJ1-6, is KAGVTQTPRYLIKTRGQQVTLSCSPISGHRSVSWYQQTPGQGLQFLFEYFSETQRNKGNFPGRFSGRQFSNSRSEMNVSTLELGDSALYLCASSLGDSYNSPLHFGNGTRLTVT.

The chain has TRBV5-1 and TRBJ2-7, with a tentative D call TRBD1 (6 bases). Trimming stripped 3 bases from V and 13 bases from J, with 11 bases between. Germline loops: CDR1 SGHRS, CDR2 YFSETQ. The CDR3 extends over 10 amino acids. CDR3 coding DNA: TGCGCCAGCAGCTCTCGGACAGTCTACGTC. Protein sequence: CASSSRTVYV.

The chain links TRBV10-1 to TRBJ2-1; D remains ambiguous. This CDR3 contains 15 residues. The germline CDR1 and CDR2 sequences are WNHNN and SYGVQD (reference sequence). V lost 0 bases to trimming and J lost 0 bases, with 6 bases between them. The CDR3 bases are TGCGCCAGCAGTGAGTCAACGAGCTCCTACAATGAGCAGTTCTTC. Protein product: CASSESTSSYNEQFF.

The chain has TRBV7-2 and TRBJ2-5, with D possibly matching TRBD1 (5 bases). V was clipped by 1 base and J by 5 bases, with 14 bases between them. The CDR3 contains 15 residues. The V gene's germline CDR1 is SGHTA and CDR2 FQGNSA. The CDR3 nucleotides are TGTGCCAGCAGCTTAGGGGCAGGGTGGTTGGAGACCCAGTACTTC. This gives the protein CASSLGAGWLETQYF.

This clone was seen once. The chain recombines TRBV6-5 with TRBJ1-1, with D unclear. CDR3 length: 13 residues. V was shortened by 6 bases and J by 3 bases, with 11 bases between the two germline ends. Germline loops: CDR1 MNHEY, CDR2 SVGAGI. CDR3 DNA sequence: TGTGCCAGCAGGGGCCCCAGCGACACTGAAGCTTTCTTT. It codes for CASRGPSDTEAFF.

The gene calls are TRBV10-3 and TRBJ1-2, with 8 positions matching TRBD1. This CDR3 region has 16 residues. V shed 4 bases and J 4 bases; nucleotides not matched to a gene: 11. In germline, CDR1 is ENHRY, CDR2 SYGVKD. The CDR3 coding sequence is TGTGCCATCAGTGCCACGGGACAGGAATGGAGCTATGGCTACACCTTC. This encodes CAISATGQEWSYGYTF.

The DNA of the CDR3 is TGTGCCAGCAGTGAACCGGGCTCTGGGGCCAACGTCCTGACTTTC. Translated: CASSEPGSGANVLTF. The rearrangement links TRBV6-1 to TRBJ2-6; D call uncertain. Looked up from germline, CDR1 is MNHNS and CDR2 is SASEGT. CDR3 size: 15 residues. The V end was cut by 2 bases, the J end by 0 bases, with 5 bases between.

The J gene is TRBJ2-3, the V gene TRBV11-2; 10 positions match TRBD2. CDR1 and CDR2 (germline): SGHAT, FQNNGV. The V and J ends lost 5 bases and 5 bases, in that order; junction bases with no gene match: 13. The CDR3 has 17 residues. CDR3 sequence (DNA): TGTGCCAGCAGCCCCTCGGCTAGCGGGAGTCATGAAGATACGCAGTATTTT. Amino acids: CASSPSASGSHEDTQYF.

V is TRBV15 and J is TRBJ1-1; 7 nucleotides match TRBD1. Germline V gene sequence: CDR1 LNHNV, CDR2 YYDKDF (reference sequence). The CDR3 is made up of 14 amino acids. V lost 2 bases, J lost 7 bases, and 7 bases stayed unmatched. CDR3 nucleotides: TGTGCCACCAGCAGAAGGAGGGGGCAACATGAAGCTTTCTTT. Amino acids: CATSRRRGQHEAFF.

V is TRBV7-9 and J is TRBJ1-3; D is undetermined. The germline CDR1 and CDR2 sequences are SEHNR and FQNEAQ (reference sequence). The CDR3 has 15 residues. V lost 5 bases and J lost 0, with 11 bases in between. In DNA form, the CDR3 reads TGTGCCAGCAGCCTAAGACAACCCTCTGGAAACACCATATATTTT. Amino acid sequence: CASSLRQPSGNTIYF.

V usage is TRBV18 and J usage is TRBJ1-5; D gene unclear. Germline V gene sequence: CDR1 KGHSH, CDR2 LQKENI. Trimming stripped 3 bases from V and 0 bases from J, with 9 bases between. The CDR3 contains 15 residues. CDR3 nucleotide sequence: TGTGCCAGCTCACCGTTACAGTTTAGCAATCAGCCCCAGCATTTT. This sequence encodes CASSPLQFSNQPQHF.

This chain links TRBV30 with TRBJ2-1, with D unclear. Germline V gene sequence: CDR1 GTSNPN, CDR2 SVGIG (reference sequence). V was clipped by 4 bases and J by 9 bases, with 19 bases between them. This CDR3 comprises 14 residues. The CDR3 DNA reads TGTGCCTGGAACCCCGGACCCCCTTCCGGTGAGCAGTTCTTC. It codes for CAWNPGPPSGEQFF.

The J gene is TRBJ1-5, the V gene TRBV4-1; weak D call: TRBD1 (6 bases). The CDR3 covers 16 residues. CDR1 is MGHRA and CDR2 is YSYEKL in the germline V gene. Trimming stripped 4 bases from V and 5 bases from J, with 18 bases between. The CDR3 DNA sequence: TGCGCCAGCAGCCCCTCGGGGGGGGCGCGGGATCAGCCCCAGCATTTT. This encodes CASSPSGGARDQPQHF.

For the CDR3, the DNA is TGTGCCTGGAGTGCGTCAGTGGGTGGCTACACCTTC. Encoded protein: CAWSASVGGYTF. V is TRBV30 and J is TRBJ1-2; no clear D. This CDR3 has 12 amino acids. V was trimmed by 1 base and J by 7 bases, leaving 10 bases between them. Germline V gives CDR1 GTSNPN, CDR2 SVGIG (reference sequence).

Comment on this clone: The same CDR3 is also encoded by other DNA sequences in this sample. The genes are TRBV5-1 and TRBJ1-2; perhaps TRBD1 as D (5 bases). Trimming left V 0 bases short and J 4 bases short, with 10 bases between. The CDR3 covers 14 residues. Germline values: CDR1 SGHRS, CDR2 YFSETQ. The CDR3 protein is CASSLEGDSYGYTF. CDR3 in DNA: TGCGCCAGCAGCTTGGAAGGGGATAGCTATGGCTACACCTTC.

This chain links TRBV30 with TRBJ2-2; TRBD1 agrees at 7 bases. The V gene end was trimmed by 2 bases and the J gene end by 1 base; junction bases not matched to a gene: 7. Germline V gene sequence: CDR1 GTSNPN, CDR2 SVGIG (reference sequence). CDR3 size: 16 residues. The CDR3 region has the DNA TGTGCCTGGAGTCGACCTGGGACAGTGAACACCGGGGAGCTGTTTTTT. It encodes CAWSRPGTVNTGELFF. Full variable domain (outside the CDR3, taken from reference TRBV30 and TRBJ2-2): SQTIHQWPATLVQPVGSPLSLECTVEGTSNPNLYWYRQAAGRGLQLLFYSVGIGQISSEVPQNLSASRPQDRQFILSSKKLLLSDSGFYLCAWSRPGTVNTGELFFGEGSRLTVL.